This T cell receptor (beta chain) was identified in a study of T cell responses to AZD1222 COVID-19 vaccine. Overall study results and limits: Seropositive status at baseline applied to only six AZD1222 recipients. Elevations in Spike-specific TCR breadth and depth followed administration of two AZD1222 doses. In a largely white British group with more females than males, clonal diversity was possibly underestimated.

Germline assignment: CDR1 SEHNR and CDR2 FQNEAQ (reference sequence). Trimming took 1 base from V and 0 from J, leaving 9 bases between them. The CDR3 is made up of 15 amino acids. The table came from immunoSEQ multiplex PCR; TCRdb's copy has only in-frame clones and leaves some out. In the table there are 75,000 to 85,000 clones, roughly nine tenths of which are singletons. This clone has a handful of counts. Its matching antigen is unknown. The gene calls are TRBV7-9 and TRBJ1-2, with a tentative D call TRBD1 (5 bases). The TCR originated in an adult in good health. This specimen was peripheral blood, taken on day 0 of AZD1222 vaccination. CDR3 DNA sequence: TGTGCCAGCAGCTTAGAAGTGGGGGCTAACTATGGCTACACCTTC. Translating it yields CASSLEVGANYGYTF.